This T cell receptor (beta chain) was profiled in a study of T cell responses to AZD1222 COVID-19 vaccine. Looking at the study overall: Analyses pooled second doses at about 4 or about 12 weeks.

About this clone: The target antigen is unknown.

Method: immunoSEQ multiplex PCR; TCRdb's copy keeps in-frame clones and lacks some. The sample carries about 110,000 clones, roughly 90% recorded once. Whole-study findings and limits: Spike-specific TCRs gained breadth and depth after people received two AZD1222 doses.

CDR3 length equals 12 residues. From germline, CDR1 is KGHSH and CDR2 LQKENI. V dropped 2 bases and J dropped 8 bases, with 7 bases sitting between them. The chain has TRBV18 and TRBJ1-3, with D unclear. This receptor was taken from an adult in good health. The sample was peripheral blood, taken on day 0 of AZD1222 vaccination. For the CDR3, the DNA is TGTGCCAGCTCACCAGGGCAGGACACCATATATTTT. Encoded protein: CASSPGQDTIYF.